A selection of T cell receptor beta chains follows, all from one sample in a study of OX40 agonist ivuxolimab in advanced cancers. Sequencing used immunoSEQ multiplex PCR; TCRdb keeps in-frame clones, though not all of them. The data show about 82,000 clones, approximately 87% seen once. This specimen was CD4+ or CD8+ T cells sorted from blood, taken in a trial of the OX40 agonist ivuxolimab. Source of these receptors: an adult with an advanced solid tumor such as melanoma, head and neck, liver or kidney cancer. CDR3s include the opening cysteine and the closing phenylalanine or tryptophan. D genes are given only for firm matches. Clone size appears in some rows only: once, few, many, or a class for an expanded clone.

>.|.|TRBJ2-5|TRBV5-8
TGTGCCAGCAGCTTGTGGGGCAGGGGACAAGAGACCCAGTACTTC
CASSLWGRGQETQYF
>.|.|TRBJ1-1|TRBV4-3
TGCGCCAGCAGCCTAGATACAAACACTGAAGCTTTCTTT
CASSLDTNTEAFF
>.|.|TRBJ2-7|TRBV6-4
TGTGCCAGCATTTTCCAAGGGTTCAACAGGGAGACGACCTACGAGCAGTACTTC
CASIFQGFNRETTYEQYF
>.|TRBD1|TRBJ1-2|TRBV7-9
TGTGCCAGCAGCGACAGGGGCCTCTATGGCTACACCTTC
CASSDRGLYGYTF
>few|.|TRBJ1-4|TRBV4-1
TGCGCCAGCAGCCAAGTTGAAGTCCTTGGAAATGAAAAACTGTTTTTT
CASSQVEVLGNEKLFF
>.|TRBD1|TRBJ1-2|TRBV4-2
TGTGCCAGCAGCCAAGAAACAGGGGGGCCTTCCTATGGCTACACCTTC
CASSQETGGPSYGYTF
>once|TRBD1|TRBJ2-7|TRBV11-1
TGTGCCAGCAGCCGTCGACAGGGGGCAGGCGAGCAGTACTTC
CASSRRQGAGEQYF
>.|TRBD1|TRBJ1-2|TRBV7-2
TGTGCCAGCAGCCTCGACCAGGGGGGCGGCTACACCTTC
CASSLDQGGGYTF
>.|.|TRBJ2-7|TRBV18
TGTGCCAGCTCACCCCCCGGACAGATCTCCTACGAGCAGTACTTC
CASSPPGQISYEQYF
>.|.|TRBJ2-5|TRBV7-9
TGTGCCAGCAGCTTAGCGGAGGGCCGCCGGGAGACCCAGTACTTC
CASSLAEGRRETQYF
>.|TRBD1|TRBJ1-1|TRBV27
TGTGCCAGCAGTGTATACCAGGGGGGTGGGGACACTGAAGCTTTCTTT
CASSVYQGGGDTEAFF
>.|.|TRBJ1-5|TRBV5-8
TGTGCCAGCACGGTACCCTCTGCCGGGGACCAGCCCCAGCATTTT
CASTVPSAGDQPQHF
>.|.|TRBJ2-7|TRBV4-1
TGCGCCAGCAGCCTCACGGCCAGGGGGGACTACGAGCAGTACTTC
CASSLTARGDYEQYF
>once|.|TRBJ1-1|TRBV7-3
TGTGCCAGCAGCTTCCAGGGCAAGAACACTGAAGCTTTCTTT
CASSFQGKNTEAFF
>.|.|TRBJ2-5|TRBV7-2
TGTGCCAGCAGCTTAGGAGTCGGGGGGCGGGAGACCCAGTACTTC
CASSLGVGGRETQYF
>.|TRBD1|TRBJ1-2|TRBV6-1
TGTGCCAGCCTCTTACTACAGGGGGCAAGTGGCTACACCTTC
CASLLLQGASGYTF
>.|.|TRBJ2-7|TRBV11-2
TGTGCCAGCAGCCAACGGCCGGGCTACTCCTACGAGCAGTACTTC
CASSQRPGYSYEQYF
>few|TRBD1|TRBJ1-6|TRBV18
TGTGCCAGCTCACCGTCCGGGACAGAGAATTCACCCCTCCACTTT
CASSPSGTENSPLHF
>.|.|TRBJ2-7|TRBV19
TGTGCCAGTCAGACACCACAGGGCTACGAGCAGTACTTC
CASQTPQGYEQYF
>.|.|TRBJ2-6|TRBV10-3
TGTGCCATCAGTGAGGGGGCGGGCGGGGCCAACGTCCTGACTTTC
CAISEGAGGANVLTF
>.|TRBD1|TRBJ2-6|TRBV5-4
TGTGCCAGCAGCCCAGGGGGCGCCGGGGGGGCCAACGTCCTGACTTTC
CASSPGGAGGANVLTF
>.|.|TRBJ1-6|TRBV6-5
TGTGCCAGCAGTTATGTGAGGGGTGGGTCACCCCTCCACTTT
CASSYVRGGSPLHF
>.|.|TRBJ2-7|TRBV11-2
TGTGCCAGCACCCGGTCAGGCGCGGGGAACGAGCAGTACTTC
CASTRSGAGNEQYF
>few|TRBD2|TRBJ2-5|TRBV19
TGTGCCAGTAACCGCCCGGGGGGTGAGACCCAGTACTTC
CASNRPGGETQYF
>.|TRBD2|TRBJ2-3|TRBV10-3
TGTGCCATCAGCACCACGACTAGCGGGGTGACAGATACGCAGTATTTT
CAISTTTSGVTDTQYF
>.|TRBD1|TRBJ2-7|TRBV7-8
TGTGCCAGCAGCTTAGTTTTTAGGGGGCGTTACGAGCAGTACTTC
CASSLVFRGRYEQYF
>.|.|TRBJ2-7|TRBV27
TGTGCCAGCAGTTTATCCGGGCAGGGACGGACCTACGAGCAGTACTTC
CASSLSGQGRTYEQYF
>.|TRBD2|TRBJ2-3|TRBV6-5
TGTGCCAGCAGGGGACCGGGACTAGCGGGAGATACGCAGTATTTT
CASRGPGLAGDTQYF
>.|.|TRBJ1-2|TRBV7-9
TGTGCCAGCAGCTTAGGGGGGCGCACCCTTGGCTACACCTTC
CASSLGGRTLGYTF
>.|.|TRBJ2-1|TRBV6-4
TGTGCCAGCAGCCACCAGGGGCAGCGGTTCTTC
CASSHQGQRFF
>.|TRBD2|TRBJ2-1|TRBV9
TGTGCCAGCAGCCCCGGACTAGCGGGGGCCGGCTACAATGAGCAGTTCTTC
CASSPGLAGAGYNEQFF
>.|TRBD1|TRBJ1-2|TRBV5-1
TGCGCCAGCAGCACCGGGACAGCCAGGCCCGGGGGGGGCTACACCTTC
CASSTGTARPGGGYTF
>.|TRBD1|TRBJ2-3|TRBV19
TGTGCCAGTAGTATTACTAACAGGGGGCGCACAGATACGCAGTATTTT
CASSITNRGRTDTQYF
>.|.|TRBJ1-1|TRBV27
TGTGCCAGCAGTTACCGGGACGCGAACACTGAAGCTTTCTTT
CASSYRDANTEAFF
>.|TRBD1|TRBJ2-3|TRBV5-4
TGTGCCAGCAGATCCGACAGGGGGCACTTGTTGACGCAGTATTTT
CASRSDRGHLLTQYF
>.|.|TRBJ1-1|TRBV6-6
TGTGCCAGCAGCGTACAGGGTGCTGAAGCTTTCTTT
CASSVQGAEAFF
>.|.|TRBJ1-3|TRBV6-5
TGTGCCAGCAGAAGGACTGAAGCCTCTGGAGACACCATATATTTT
CASRRTEASGDTIYF